This is a list of T cell receptor beta chains from one sample in a study of graft-versus-host responses after intestinal transplantation. Sequenced by immunoSEQ multiplex PCR; TCRdb stores in-frame clones only, minus some. This table has over 35,000 clones, about 90% appearing once. The source material was PBMCs, sampled about 310 days after intestinal transplant. The receptors were gathered from a human patient who received an intestinal transplant, so some T cells may come from the graft donor. The CDR3 runs from the conserved cysteine through the conserved F or W. A D gene is named only where the DNA matches it firmly. For some rows the clone size is stated as once, few or many, or as a class when expanded; others skip it.

abundance: .
v_gene: TRBV7-3
d_gene: .
j_gene: TRBJ2-2
CDR3aa: CASSLRARELFF

abundance: .
v_gene: TRBV18
d_gene: TRBD1
j_gene: TRBJ1-4
CDR3aa: CASSPLPIGTGEGKLFF

abundance: .
v_gene: TRBV28
d_gene: .
j_gene: TRBJ2-1
CDR3aa: CASSLLDHSTYNEQFF

abundance: .
v_gene: TRBV7-8
d_gene: .
j_gene: TRBJ2-7
CDR3aa: CASSVTTVREQYF

abundance: .
v_gene: TRBV7-7
d_gene: TRBD2
j_gene: TRBJ2-1
CDR3aa: CASSPEGLAGGAEQFF

abundance: .
v_gene: TRBV7-2
d_gene: TRBD1
j_gene: TRBJ2-5
CDR3aa: CVSSLGDRDQETQYF

abundance: .
v_gene: TRBV29-1
d_gene: TRBD1
j_gene: TRBJ2-7
CDR3aa: CSVEENTGTGSEQYF

abundance: .
v_gene: TRBV13
d_gene: .
j_gene: TRBJ2-3
CDR3aa: CASSPGHDTQYF

abundance: .
v_gene: TRBV6-6
d_gene: .
j_gene: TRBJ2-5
CDR3aa: CASSYSMVVKQETQYF

abundance: .
v_gene: TRBV6-4
d_gene: .
j_gene: TRBJ1-6
CDR3aa: CASSEDTLNSPLHF

abundance: .
v_gene: TRBV18
d_gene: .
j_gene: TRBJ1-2
CDR3aa: CASSPSADNYGYTF

abundance: few
v_gene: TRBV9
d_gene: .
j_gene: TRBJ1-4
CDR3aa: CASSGQGHEKLFF

abundance: .
v_gene: TRBV4-2
d_gene: .
j_gene: TRBJ2-3
CDR3aa: CASSPLPGTDSTDTQYF

abundance: .
v_gene: TRBV7-8
d_gene: TRBD1
j_gene: TRBJ2-3
CDR3aa: CASSLGPDRTKPTDTQYF

abundance: .
v_gene: TRBV5-1
d_gene: TRBD2
j_gene: TRBJ2-2
CDR3aa: CASSLPVAGGTGELFF

abundance: .
v_gene: TRBV5-1
d_gene: .
j_gene: TRBJ1-1
CDR3aa: CASSQRRTAASQNTEAFF

abundance: .
v_gene: TRBV20-1
d_gene: .
j_gene: TRBJ1-2
CDR3aa: CSARTRYTF

abundance: .
v_gene: TRBV6-6
d_gene: .
j_gene: TRBJ2-3
CDR3aa: CASLDGHTDTQYF

abundance: .
v_gene: TRBV25-1
d_gene: .
j_gene: TRBJ1-1
CDR3aa: CASSEMAGHTEAFF

abundance: .
v_gene: TRBV19
d_gene: .
j_gene: TRBJ1-5
CDR3aa: CASSIPPGQPQHF

abundance: few
v_gene: TRBV4-1
d_gene: .
j_gene: TRBJ1-4
CDR3aa: CASSQGPNLLNEKLFF

abundance: .
v_gene: TRBV18
d_gene: TRBD2
j_gene: .
CDR3aa: CASSRLSGGTTYEQYF

abundance: .
v_gene: TRBV18
d_gene: TRBD2
j_gene: TRBJ2-1
CDR3aa: CAISPTGTSGNNEQFF

abundance: .
v_gene: TRBV6-6
d_gene: TRBD2
j_gene: TRBJ2-7
CDR3aa: CASSYSRRGEGEQYF

abundance: .
v_gene: TRBV25-1
d_gene: .
j_gene: TRBJ2-7
CDR3aa: CASSGQGSYEQYF

abundance: .
v_gene: TRBV6-5
d_gene: .
j_gene: TRBJ2-5
CDR3aa: CASSYLETQYF

abundance: .
v_gene: TRBV19
d_gene: TRBD1
j_gene: TRBJ1-5
CDR3aa: CASSITGGNQPQHF

abundance: .
v_gene: TRBV19
d_gene: .
j_gene: TRBJ2-5
CDR3aa: CASSIRFQETQYF

abundance: .
v_gene: TRBV25-1
d_gene: .
j_gene: TRBJ1-2
CDR3aa: CASSEGANYGYTF

abundance: .
v_gene: TRBV15
d_gene: .
j_gene: TRBJ1-6
CDR3aa: CATSREDTYNSPLHF

abundance: .
v_gene: TRBV7-9
d_gene: .
j_gene: TRBJ1-2
CDR3aa: CASSLDEYGYTF

abundance: once
v_gene: TRBV4-1
d_gene: .
j_gene: TRBJ2-2
CDR3aa: CASSHPELGTGELFF

abundance: .
v_gene: TRBV5-1
d_gene: .
j_gene: TRBJ1-1
CDR3aa: CASSLGTEAFF

abundance: .
v_gene: TRBV27
d_gene: TRBD2
j_gene: TRBJ2-1
CDR3aa: CASTEGLAGGSYNEQFF

abundance: .
v_gene: TRBV11-2
d_gene: TRBD2
j_gene: TRBJ2-7
CDR3aa: CASSFGTSGSYEQYF

abundance: .
v_gene: TRBV27
d_gene: .
j_gene: TRBJ2-2
CDR3aa: CASSSNHRSSPGELFF

abundance: once
v_gene: TRBV5-6
d_gene: .
j_gene: TRBJ2-7
CDR3aa: CASSLSGFAFYEQYF

abundance: .
v_gene: TRBV7-3
d_gene: TRBD2
j_gene: TRBJ2-7
CDR3aa: CASSLTPGTSGVLVYEQYF

abundance: .
v_gene: TRBV6-6
d_gene: .
j_gene: TRBJ1-2
CDR3aa: CASSSNYGYTF

abundance: .
v_gene: TRBV2
d_gene: .
j_gene: TRBJ2-5
CDR3aa: CASGPPGAQYF

abundance: .
v_gene: TRBV5-6
d_gene: .
j_gene: TRBJ1-6
CDR3aa: CASSYISPNSPLHF

abundance: .
v_gene: TRBV4-1
d_gene: .
j_gene: TRBJ2-2
CDR3aa: CASSQEGAANTGELFF

abundance: .
v_gene: TRBV6-5
d_gene: TRBD1
j_gene: TRBJ2-3
CDR3aa: CASSLDRDTQYF

abundance: .
v_gene: TRBV5-1
d_gene: TRBD2
j_gene: TRBJ2-5
CDR3aa: CASSFYPGQGTSGGHYQETQYF

abundance: .
v_gene: TRBV7-9
d_gene: .
j_gene: TRBJ2-5
CDR3aa: CASSRLGSQETQYF

abundance: .
v_gene: TRBV7-6
d_gene: TRBD1
j_gene: TRBJ1-4
CDR3aa: CASSTRDSEKLFF

abundance: .
v_gene: TRBV29-1
d_gene: .
j_gene: TRBJ2-5
CDR3aa: CSVEDRGDIVQETQYF

abundance: once
v_gene: TRBV12-2
d_gene: .
j_gene: TRBJ1-5
CDR3aa: CASRLADQAYYSNQPQHF